Detailed here is one T cell receptor beta chain. Its antigen is currently unknown. The sample comes from a study of cytomegalovirus exposure and HLA in healthy donors. The wider study: A prior analysis found fewer than 120 million unique TCR beta sequences from 150 million to 200 million T cells.

This PCR relied on a set of 60 Vbeta primers and 13 Jbeta primers. Assay used: immunoSEQ multiplex PCR; TCRdb lists only in-frame clones, some missing. Here the sample spans 150,000 to 200,000 clones, roughly 80% being singletons. Study results and limitations: Later analysis demonstrated an association between a missense DCLRE1C variant and TCR beta V- and J-gene trimming.

This CDR3 spans 15 amino acids. Looked up from germline, CDR1 is MNHEY and CDR2 is SVGAGI. Losses at the gene ends were 2 bases for V and 5 bases for J; bases not matched to a gene: 8. The chain uses TRBV6-5 and TRBJ1-1; 7 bases fit TRBD1. The sequenced sample consisted of PBMCs. The source is a girl between 10 and 17 years old in good health and CMV-seropositive. CDR3 sequence reads: CASSYGWPGGTEAFF. The DNA for the CDR3 is TGTGCCAGCAGTTACGGTTGGCCAGGGGGGACTGAAGCTTTCTTT.